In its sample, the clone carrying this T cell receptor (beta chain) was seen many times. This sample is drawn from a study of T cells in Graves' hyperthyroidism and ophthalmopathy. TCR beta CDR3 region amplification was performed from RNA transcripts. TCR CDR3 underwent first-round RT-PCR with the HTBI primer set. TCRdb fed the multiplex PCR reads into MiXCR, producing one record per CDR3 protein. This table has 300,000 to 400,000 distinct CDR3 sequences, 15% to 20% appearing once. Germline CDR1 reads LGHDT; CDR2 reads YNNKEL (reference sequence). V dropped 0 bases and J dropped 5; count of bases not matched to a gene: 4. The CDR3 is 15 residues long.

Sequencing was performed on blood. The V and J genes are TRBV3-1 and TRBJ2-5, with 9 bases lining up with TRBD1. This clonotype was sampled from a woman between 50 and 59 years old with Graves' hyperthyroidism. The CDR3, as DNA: TGTGCCAGCAGCCAAGATCAGACAGGGGGGGAGACCCAGTACTTC. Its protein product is CASSQDQTGGETQYF.